The TCR beta chain under discussion was sequenced for a study of human T cells and chemical hapten exposure. Overall study context: The study patch tested 0.01% DPC on the upper back and read results at 6 days.

This clonotype was detected many times. Its antigen is unknown. The time point: patch test 3, about 24 weeks after DPC sensitization. Treatment described: therapeutic diphenylcyclopropenone sensitization with weekly scalp DPC. Study-level points and caveats: After DPC sensitization, TCRs above 1 in 1000 frequency showed no change.

The CDR3 has 15 amino acids. V was shortened by 1 base and J by 8 bases, with 16 bases between the two germline ends. The V gene's germline CDR1 is SEHNR and CDR2 FQNEAQ (reference sequence). Original processing notes: TCRs per sample had a median of about 100,000 and ranged from about 23,224 to 690,600. TCRdb re-derived calls from the RACE reads in MiXCR, one entry per CDR3 protein. TCRdb assigned the V and J calls; the authors' analysis was not used. There are approximately 71,000 distinct CDR3 sequences in the sample; roughly 10% occur only once, and roughly 1.4% lies in the top ten. V gene TRBV7-9 combines with J gene TRBJ2-3, with D perhaps TRBD2 (6 bases). The TCR sequence derives from a woman aged 45-60 years with alopecia areata. Some clones in this sample may be carry-over from other donors' samples. The specimen was whole blood, collected in connection with sensitization to the hapten diphenylcyclopropenone (DPC). The CDR3 spells CASSLDGSEGRTQYF. Written as DNA, the CDR3 is TGTGCCAGCAGCTTAGACGGTTCGGAGGGGCGTACGCAGTATTTT.